A selection of T cell receptor beta chains follows, all from one sample in a study of Ad26.COV2.S vaccination and SARS-CoV-2 variants. Data came from immunoSEQ multiplex PCR; TCRdb stores just in-frame clones and leaves some out. This repertoire shows fewer than 400,000 clones, roughly nine tenths found once; its top ten account for roughly 3%. Sequenced here: peripheral blood, sampled in a trial of Ad26.COV2.S vaccine versus placebo. The receptors were gathered from a person between 18 and 65 years old who received the Ad26.COV2.S COVID-19 vaccine or a placebo. CDR3s include the opening cysteine and the closing phenylalanine or tryptophan. The order of the fields is V gene, D gene, CDR3 protein. D genes are given only for firm matches.

v_call: TRBV6-5
d_call: -
cdr3_aa: CASRGLGLEQFF

v_call: TRBV10-2
d_call: -
cdr3_aa: CASSEGPPGSYGYTF

v_call: TRBV15
d_call: TRBD2
cdr3_aa: CATSREVAGGPEQFF

v_call: TRBV6-6
d_call: -
cdr3_aa: CASSPAFEAFF

v_call: TRBV7-2
d_call: -
cdr3_aa: CASSIITQETQYF

v_call: TRBV6-5
d_call: -
cdr3_aa: CASSYTSNQPQHF

v_call: TRBV7-2
d_call: TRBD1
cdr3_aa: CASSLGTGGDEKLFF

v_call: TRBV5-1
d_call: -
cdr3_aa: CASSLVTGVTNTEAFF

v_call: TRBV12-3/TRBV12-4
d_call: -
cdr3_aa: CASVGGKGYTF

v_call: TRBV4-3
d_call: -
cdr3_aa: CASSQERGTYNEQFF

v_call: TRBV6-5
d_call: -
cdr3_aa: CASSYYGDNTEAFF

v_call: TRBV7-9
d_call: -
cdr3_aa: CASSLRGLGNTIYF

v_call: TRBV11-2
d_call: -
cdr3_aa: CASSLLTGITYEQYF

v_call: TRBV13
d_call: -
cdr3_aa: CASRLAGVVEGRMRTQYF

v_call: TRBV27
d_call: -
cdr3_aa: CASSLSGQGMSMGYGYTF

v_call: TRBV19
d_call: -
cdr3_aa: CASSGTLQETQYF

v_call: TRBV2
d_call: -
cdr3_aa: CASSTDNRQETQYF

v_call: TRBV14
d_call: -
cdr3_aa: CASSQIPRRTEAFF

v_call: TRBV4-3
d_call: -
cdr3_aa: CASSQAEGYGYTF

v_call: TRBV5-1
d_call: TRBD2
cdr3_aa: CASSLAGTSGEETQYF

v_call: TRBV6-1
d_call: -
cdr3_aa: CASSEVGRLEAFF

v_call: TRBV11-3
d_call: TRBD1
cdr3_aa: CASSLDRGTNEQFF

v_call: TRBV7-9
d_call: -
cdr3_aa: CASSVLGVRISGANVLTF

v_call: TRBV5-4
d_call: -
cdr3_aa: CASSTGGPAGYNEQFF

v_call: TRBV12-3/TRBV12-4
d_call: TRBD2
cdr3_aa: CASAGVSYNEQFF

v_call: TRBV10-1
d_call: -
cdr3_aa: CASSRSAGSEQFF

v_call: TRBV18
d_call: -
cdr3_aa: CASSPTALLSGANVLTF

v_call: TRBV21-1
d_call: -
cdr3_aa: CASSKGEGGMKTYEQYF

v_call: TRBV29-1
d_call: -
cdr3_aa: CSVETGSQETQYF

v_call: TRBV19
d_call: TRBD1
cdr3_aa: CASSKGQGGTYEQYF

v_call: TRBV11-2
d_call: -
cdr3_aa: CASSFLTSPNEQFF

v_call: TRBV18
d_call: -
cdr3_aa: CASSPPKGQPYGYTF

v_call: TRBV24-1
d_call: -
cdr3_aa: CATSDSSGPGELFF

v_call: TRBV2
d_call: -
cdr3_aa: CASSDEGGGGYGYTF

v_call: TRBV5-4
d_call: TRBD1
cdr3_aa: CASSPGTGPGNYEQYF

v_call: TRBV20-1
d_call: -
cdr3_aa: CSASRTLANEQYF

v_call: TRBV10-3
d_call: TRBD2
cdr3_aa: CAISGASGFETQYF

v_call: TRBV5-1
d_call: -
cdr3_aa: CASRGRNTEAFF

v_call: TRBV3-1/TRBV3-2
d_call: -
cdr3_aa: CASSQDEGLMNTEAFF

v_call: TRBV5-1
d_call: TRBD1
cdr3_aa: CASSAAEGAAEKLFF

v_call: TRBV7-8
d_call: -
cdr3_aa: CASSQPWGPLHF

v_call: TRBV12-3/TRBV12-4
d_call: -
cdr3_aa: CASGARMGDEQYF